These T cell receptor beta chains were read from a single sample in a study of blood T cell repertoires in COVID-19. TCRdb's copy holds only in-frame clones and misses some; the assay was immunoSEQ multiplex PCR. The sample gives about 92,000 clones, roughly 72% of which show up once; just under 25% is in the top ten. Sequencing was done on a sample of peripheral blood. All receptors derive from a woman aged 60 to 75 in a cohort sampled during active or convalescent COVID-19. CDR3s include the opening cysteine and the closing phenylalanine or tryptophan.

cdr3_aa | j_call | v_call
CAWSVEGPDTQYF | TRBJ2-3 | TRBV30
CASSYREYMGGGNTEAFF | TRBJ1-1 | TRBV6-2/TRBV6-3
CASSPHRGGTEAFF | TRBJ1-1 | TRBV9
CSAETGNGYTF | TRBJ1-2 | TRBV29-1
CASSRGGRGTDTQYF | TRBJ2-3 | TRBV3-1/TRBV3-2
CASSQDRRGTPLHF | TRBJ1-6 | TRBV3-1/TRBV3-2
CASNQWTGDWETQYF | TRBJ2-5 | TRBV3-1/TRBV3-2
CASSEDRVSGNTIYF | TRBJ1-3 | TRBV25-1
CASSVGQGGYEQYF | TRBJ2-7 | TRBV9
CASLQRGGGNEQFF | TRBJ2-1 | TRBV6-6
CASSLTGYEQYF | TRBJ2-7 | TRBV12-3/TRBV12-4
CASSPRTALSSYEQYF | TRBJ2-7 | TRBV3-1/TRBV3-2
CASSLVAGWVTGELFF | TRBJ2-2 | TRBV7-2
CASSPGGATNEKLFF | TRBJ1-4 | TRBV5-1
CASSLNPGARYTEAFF | TRBJ1-1 | TRBV5-4
CASKTAKSGNTEAFF | TRBJ1-1 | TRBV6-5
CASRTHQGGGTDTQYF | TRBJ2-3 | TRBV19
CSVGGQGRGEKLFF | TRBJ1-4 | TRBV29-1
CASSPYGTSGAADTQYF | TRBJ2-3 | TRBV4-1
CASDRQGYYEQYF | TRBJ2-7 | TRBV28
CASSRSSGVGETQYF | TRBJ2-5 | TRBV7-9
CASSFPHGTDNEQFF | TRBJ2-1 | TRBV7-6
CASRRVGANEQYF | TRBJ2-7 | TRBV2
CASSQDRGTGNTIYF | TRBJ1-3 | TRBV4-3
CASKSDSRYSNQPQHF | TRBJ1-5 | TRBV19
CASSFPAGTDNSPLHF | TRBJ1-6 | TRBV28
CSASWRALAKNIQYF | TRBJ2-4 | TRBV20-1
CASSEDGLGNQPQHF | TRBJ1-5 | TRBV6-1
CASSRGQLFTDTQYF | TRBJ2-3 | TRBV7-3
CASSQGRGEYEQYF | TRBJ2-7 | TRBV11-2
CASSRQGYNQPQHF | TRBJ1-5 | TRBV7-9
CASSWPGGGPYEQYF | TRBJ2-7 | TRBV7-2
CASSQGSAAEAFF | TRBJ1-1 | TRBV4-1
CSARGTYEQYF | TRBJ2-7 | TRBV20-1
CSAARAGQQHF | TRBJ1-5 | TRBV20-1
CASSLTAGYGYTF | TRBJ1-2 | TRBV12-3/TRBV12-4
CSSTREGGNQPQHF | TRBJ1-5 | TRBV29-1
CAWRSAGGYRTTGELFF | TRBJ2-2 | TRBV30
CASRLTSTDTQYF | TRBJ2-3 | TRBV25-1
CASSTWDSTGELFF | TRBJ2-2 | TRBV7-3
CSVAQGSGYEQYF | TRBJ2-7 | TRBV29-1
CASSSAYEQYF | TRBJ2-7 | TRBV7-9
CACSGGLYEQYF | TRBJ2-7 | TRBV30
CASSGQLAGMTDTQYF | TRBJ2-3 | TRBV19
CSVGGESYGYTF | TRBJ1-2 | TRBV29-1
CASSFVSRGISGANVLTF | TRBJ2-6 | TRBV12-1